Each of the 12 T cell receptor beta chains below was sequenced from the same sample in a study of T cell responses to AZD1222 COVID-19 vaccine (dated by TCRdb to the early 2020s). The time point label, as the study defines it: about 28 days (+/-7) after the second vaccine dose. Library generation was performed with the immunoSEQ multiplex PCR assay. TCRdb re-hosts the immuneACCESS table, in-frame sequences only. Its copies lack some clones; in the studies checked, an unresolved V gene accounts for under half of them, and the cause for the rest is not known. This sample gives roughly 77,000 clones in total; more than 90% of them show up just once. The top ten clones comprise more than 4.5% of the sample. The source was peripheral blood, collected 28 days after the second AZD1222 dose. Receptors originate from an adult who received the AZD1222 COVID-19 vaccine.

This clone has a single count. The chain is built from TRBV5-1 and TRBJ2-7; D is tentatively TRBD1 or TRBD2 (5 bases each). Per the germline V gene, CDR1 is SGHRS and CDR2 is YFSETQ. Trimming stripped 2 bases from V and 1 base from J, with 13 bases between. The CDR3 consists of 15 residues. The CDR3 loop is CASSFTGTASYEQYF. In DNA form, the CDR3 reads TGCGCCAGCAGCTTTACTGGGACGGCATCCTACGAGCAGTACTTC. Full variable domain (rest looked up from reference TRBV5-1 and TRBJ2-7): KAGVTQTPRYLIKTRGQQVTLSCSPISGHRSVSWYQQTPGQGLQFLFEYFSETQRNKGNFPGRFSGRQFSNSRSEMNVSTLELGDSALYLCASSFTGTASYEQYFGPGTRLTVT.

This rearrangement joins TRBV4-2 to TRBJ2-1; TRBD2 matches at 7 bases. Germline V gene sequence: CDR1 LGHNA, CDR2 YNFKEQ. Unmatched junction bases numbered 9, after V lost 0 bases and J lost 7 bases. The CDR3 is made up of 16 amino acids. The DNA of the CDR3 is TGTGCCAGCAGCCAAGATGGACGCCCCGGGGGGAATGAGCAGTTCTTC. Its translation is CASSQDGRPGGNEQFF.

The rearrangement uses TRBV18 and TRBJ2-2; possibly TRBD1 for D (5 bases). Per germline, CDR1 KGHSH and CDR2 LQKENI. V was clipped by 3 bases and J by 7 bases, with 15 bases between them. The CDR3 totals 15 residues. CDR3 sequence reads: CASSPLDSARGELFF. CDR3 sequence (DNA): TGTGCCAGCTCACCTCTAGACAGCGCACGCGGGGAGCTGTTTTTT.

This chain joins TRBV9 and TRBJ1-1; D is possibly TRBD1 (5 bases). The germline CDR1 and CDR2 sequences are SGDLS and YYNGEE. The CDR3 totals 15 residues. V was clipped by 0 bases and J by 5 bases, with 14 bases between them. CDR3 nucleotide sequence: TGTGCCAGCAGCGTAGGCGCAGGGTCGGGGACTGAAGCTTTCTTT. Protein sequence: CASSVGAGSGTEAFF.

This sequence joins TRBV15 and TRBJ1-2; TRBD1 might be the D (6 bases). The V gene's germline CDR1 is LNHNV and CDR2 YYDKDF (reference sequence). With 0 bases removed from V and 7 bases from J, the gap between germline ends came to 15 bases. This CDR3 comprises 15 residues. In DNA, the CDR3 is TGTGCCACCAGCAGAGATCGGGCGCAAGGGGGTGGCTACACCTTC. It encodes CATSRDRAQGGGYTF. The full variable domain, in which reference TRBV15 and TRBJ1-2 provide the parts outside the CDR3, is DAMVIQNPRYQVTQFGKPVTLSCSQTLNHNVMYWYQQKSSQAPKLLFHYYDKDFNNEADTPDNFQSRRPNTSFCFLDIRSPGLGDTAMYLCATSRDRAQGGGYTFGSGTRLTVV.

V is TRBV4-2 and J is TRBJ1-4; D unresolved. Trimming stripped 4 bases from V and 0 bases from J, with 9 bases between. CDR1 LGHNA and CDR2 YNFKEQ come from the germline V gene. The CDR3 covers 15 residues. The CDR3, as DNA: TGTGCCAGCAGCCCTCTAGGAGCAACTAATGAAAAACTGTTTTTT. Protein sequence: CASSPLGATNEKLFF.

The sample holds one count of this clone. V gene TRBV28 combines with J gene TRBJ1-1; D might be TRBD1 (5 bases). The V end was cut by 11 bases, the J end by 5 bases, with 15 bases between. The germline V gene has CDR1 MDHEN and CDR2 SYDVKM. The CDR3 contains 12 residues. In nucleotides, the CDR3 is TGTGCCGAAAAAGGCGGGGGAACTGAAGCTTTCTTT. Encoded protein: CAEKGGGTEAFF. The variable domain in full, completed from reference TRBV28 and TRBJ1-1, reads DVKVTQSSRYLVKRTGEKVFLECVQDMDHENMFWYRQDPGLGLRLIYFSYDVKMKEKGDIPEGYSVSREKKERFSLILESASTNQTSMYLCAEKGGGTEAFFGQGTRLTVV.

The chain couples TRBV29-1 to TRBJ1-2; TRBD1 is a possible D gene (5 bases). Germline V gene sequence: CDR1 SQVTM, CDR2 ANQGSEA. This CDR3 spans 13 amino acids. V gave up 6 bases and J gave up 2 bases, with 13 bases separating them. CDR3 in DNA: TGCAGCGTAAGACAGACAGAGAACTATGGCTACACCTTC. Protein product: CSVRQTENYGYTF.

This clone has only one observation. V gene TRBV10-1 combines with J gene TRBJ2-7, with TRBD1 matching over 9 bases. Germline V lookup: CDR1 WNHNN, CDR2 SYGVQD (reference sequence). V was pared by 1 base and J by 0 bases, with 10 bases of the junction left unmatched. The CDR3 is made up of 18 amino acids. CDR3 coding DNA: TGCGCCAGCAGTGAGTTGGGGACAGGGAACTCCACCTCCTACGAGCAGTACTTC. Its translation is CASSELGTGNSTSYEQYF.

Details on this clone: A read error may account for a junction end that differs from germline. The chain carries TRBV27 and TRBJ2-1, with 7 bases matching TRBD2. The length of the CDR3 is 12 residues. Germline V lookup: CDR1 MNHEY, CDR2 SMNVEV (reference sequence). CDR3 sequence: CASLVGLVNGVF. In DNA form, the CDR3 reads TGTGCCAGCCTTGTAGGACTAGTAAACGGGGTCTTC.

The chain links TRBV6-6 to TRBJ2-5; TRBD2 is a possible D gene (5 bases). V was trimmed by 4 bases and J by 7 bases, leaving 10 bases between them. This CDR3 has 12 residues. Germline loops: CDR1 MNHNY, CDR2 SVGAGI (reference sequence). CDR3 in amino acids: CASSSPGSTQYF. The DNA for the CDR3 is TGTGCCAGCAGTTCCCCGGGATCGACCCAGTACTTC.

Note on this clone: Other DNA sequences from this sample encode an identical CDR3 as well. The rearrangement links TRBV28 to TRBJ2-6; D is uncertain. The CDR3 extends over 15 amino acids. Trimming removed 3 bases at V and 0 bases at J, with 6 bases between. Germline lookup yields CDR1 MDHEN and CDR2 SYDVKM. CDR3 residues: CASSFSSSGANVLTF. In DNA, the CDR3 is TGTGCCAGCAGTTTTAGTAGCTCTGGGGCCAACGTCCTGACTTTC.